Sequencing of this TCR beta chain was carried out in a study of T cells in Graves' hyperthyroidism and ophthalmopathy. CDR3 size: 15 residues. The V and J ends lost 7 bases and 3 bases respectively, with 15 bases between them. Hyperthyroidism patients were newly diagnosed, had disease duration under 2 months, and were aged 18 to 65 years. General study results and limits: Ophthalmopathy onset followed model prediction by a median approximately 6.2 months.

This clonotype has at least ten counts. As yet, its antigen is unknown. Using RNA transcripts as the source, TCR beta CDR3 regions were amplified. An initial round of RT-PCR targeting the TCR CDR3 relied on the HTBI primer set. TCRdb used MiXCR to reprocess the multiplex PCR reads, holding one entry per CDR3 protein. The table lists approximately 480,000 distinct CDR3 sequences, around 21% of them singletons, with approximately 25% in the top ten. The material sequenced was blood. The chain is built from TRBV12-3 or TRBV12-4 and TRBJ2-2, with a weak D call TRBD1 (6 bases). The sequence came from a man younger than 30 with Graves' hyperthyroidism. CDR3 loop: CASTYTGSDTGELFF. CDR3 DNA sequence: TGTGCCAGCACCTACACAGGGTCGGACACCGGGGAGCTGTTTTTT.